One and the same sample provided the 12 T cell receptor beta chains below, sequenced in a study of response to subunit inactivated influenza vaccine. MiXCR, applied by TCRdb to the RT-PCR reads, yields one record per CDR3 protein. The sample has about 480,000 distinct CDR3 sequences, about 25% seen once. The sample here was CD4+ T cells sorted from PBMCs, taken approximately 5 days after vaccination. These receptors all stem from a man over 45 who received an inactivated influenza vaccine.

This clonotype was observed once. V gene TRBV27 combines with J gene TRBJ2-1; 8 positions agree with TRBD2. CDR3 length: 18 residues. The J segment lost 5 bases and the V segment lost 5 bases, leaving 17 bases of the junction unmatched. Germline loops: CDR1 MNHEY, CDR2 SMNVEV (reference sequence). The CDR3 sequence is CASSPPRRASGLNNEQFF. DNA for the CDR3: TGTGCCAGCAGTCCCCCCCGTCGGGCTAGCGGGTTAAACAATGAGCAGTTCTTC.

This rearrangement joins TRBV20-1 to TRBJ2-5; TRBD2 might be the D (5 bases). The CDR3 runs 14 residues. V was trimmed by 6 bases and J by 4 bases, leaving 18 bases between them. CDR1 is DFQATT, CDR2 SNEGSKA, per germline (reference sequence). DNA for the CDR3: TGCAGTGCCCAAGTCCCCGAGGGATTAGAGACCCAGTACTTC. Translated, it gives CSAQVPEGLETQYF.

The chain carries TRBV4-3 and TRBJ2-7; TRBD2 matches at 7 bases. The CDR3 consists of 18 residues. The V segment lost 3 bases and the J segment 2 bases; nucleotides outside the gene matches: 16. Germline lookup yields CDR1 LGHNA and CDR2 YSLEER. The CDR3 bases are TGCGCCAGCAGCCACGGGCTCCCCCTCGGGGGGTCCACCTACGAGCAGTACTTC. Protein sequence: CASSHGLPLGGSTYEQYF.

This chain links TRBV5-1 with TRBJ2-1; 7 nucleotides agree with TRBD1. Germline trimming cut 7 bases from V and 1 base from J; bases unmatched to any gene: 8. The CDR3 has 15 residues. The germline CDR1 and CDR2 sequences are SGHRS and YFSETQ. CDR3 in amino acids: CASGPDRVSYNEQFF. The CDR3 coding sequence is TGCGCCAGCGGGCCTGACAGGGTGTCCTACAATGAGCAGTTCTTC.

The chain combines TRBV5-1 with TRBJ1-1; D not certain. Trimming removed 4 bases from V and 0 bases from J, with 13 bases in between. The CDR3 is made up of 15 amino acids. Looked up from germline, CDR1 is SGHRS and CDR2 is YFSETQ. CDR3 sequence: CASSESGRLNTEAFF. The CDR3 DNA reads as TGCGCCAGCAGCGAATCCGGGCGACTGAACACTGAAGCTTTCTTT. The complete variable domain, with remaining parts taken from reference TRBV5-1 and TRBJ1-1, reads KAGVTQTPRYLIKTRGQQVTLSCSPISGHRSVSWYQQTPGQGLQFLFEYFSETQRNKGNFPGRFSGRQFSNSRSEMNVSTLELGDSALYLCASSESGRLNTEAFFGQGTRLTVV.

The rearrangement uses TRBV6-2 or TRBV6-3 and TRBJ1-6; D call uncertain. Trimming took off 0 bases at V and 8 bases at J, with 5 bases between the two ends. This CDR3 has 13 residues. Per germline, CDR1 MNHEY and CDR2 SVGEGT. CDR3 nucleotides: TGTGCCAGCAGTTACTCAGCTGATTCACCCCTCCACTTT. It yields the protein CASSYSADSPLHF.

This clonotype was recorded a few times. The V and J genes are TRBV5-1 and TRBJ2-4; D possibly corresponds to TRBD1 (6 bases). V shed 2 bases and J shed 3 bases, with 9 bases lying between them. Germline values: CDR1 SGHRS, CDR2 YFSETQ. The CDR3 contains 14 residues. In DNA, the CDR3 is TGCGCCAGCAGCTTAGGGACATTCAAAAACATTCAGTACTTC. It specifies CASSLGTFKNIQYF.

Only a few counts were recorded for this clonotype. Here the CDR3 DNA reads TGTGCCAGCAGCTTAGATCGGGTACCAAGAGTGACCCAGTACTTC. As protein: CASSLDRVPRVTQYF. The rearrangement joins TRBV7-8 to TRBJ2-5, with unresolved D. This CDR3 is 15 amino acids long. Trimming took off 1 base at V and 7 bases at J, with 16 bases between the two ends. Germline-derived CDR1 and CDR2 are SGHVS and FQNEAQ.

This CDR3 reads CASSEAGQRNSPLHF. CDR3 nucleotide sequence: TGCGCCAGCAGTGAGGCGGGACAGAGAAATTCACCCCTCCACTTT. The chain carries TRBV10-2 and TRBJ1-6, with 7 bases matching TRBD1. CDR1 is WSHSY and CDR2 is SAAADI in the germline V gene. V trimming: 2 bases; J trimming: 7 bases; junction bases outside the gene matches: 5. The CDR3 sequence is 15 residues long.

This clonotype was detected a few times. The chain employs TRBV6-2 or TRBV6-3 and TRBJ2-5; D possibly matches TRBD1 or TRBD2 (5 bases each). CDR3 size: 12 residues. Germline V gene lookup returns CDR1 MNHEY and CDR2 SVGEGT. The V end lost 7 bases, the J end lost 10 bases, and 16 bases lay between the germline ends. The CDR3 here is CASNRDGFIQYF. The DNA for the CDR3 is TGTGCCAGCAACCGGGACGGCTTCATCCAGTACTTC.

This clonotype was found many times. The genes are TRBV5-1 and TRBJ2-7; TRBD1 matches at 7 bases. The CDR3 runs to 16 residues. In germline, CDR1 is SGHRS, CDR2 YFSETQ. The J segment lost 5 bases and the V segment lost 4 bases, leaving 15 bases of the junction unmatched. The CDR3 DNA sequence: TGCGCCAGCAGCATCCTTGGACAGGTGTCTGTCGACGAGCAGTACTTC. Amino acids: CASSILGQVSVDEQYF.

The chain employs TRBV5-1 and TRBJ2-7, with TRBD2 identical over 10 bases. The V and J ends lost 4 bases and 2 bases, in that order; junction bases with no gene match: 9. Germline CDR1 and CDR2: SGHRS and YFSETQ. This CDR3 comprises 16 residues. CDR3 DNA sequence: TGCGCCAGCAGCGCCGGTACTAGCGGGATACCCTACGAGCAGTACTTC. Its protein product is CASSAGTSGIPYEQYF.